This T cell receptor beta chain appears in the sequencing data of a study of identical twins. One entry per CDR3 protein, called by TCRdb with MiXCR from the 5' RACE reads. The top ten hold less than 0.35% of the sample, which has 1.5 million to 2 million distinct CDR3 sequences, around 29% seen once. The germline V gene encodes CDR1 SGHRS and CDR2 YFSETQ. This CDR3 spans 12 amino acids. J was trimmed by 13 bases and V by 0 bases; bases with no gene match: 3. This clonotype was counted between two and nine times. Its cognate antigen is unknown. Study-level findings and limits: Out-of-frame TCR alpha sharing observed in monozygotic twins exceeded model estimates. The more abundant beta clonotypes in cord blood had fewer insertions, and memory repertoires did not show this.

This clonotype was obtained from a newborn girl in good health. V and J are TRBV5-1 and TRBJ2-1; TRBD2 agrees at 8 bases. The sample was cord blood. CDR3 amino acids: CASSLETSAQFF. In DNA, the CDR3 is TGCGCCAGCAGCTTGGAGACTAGCGCCCAGTTCTTC.